This T cell receptor (beta chain) was sequenced during a study of tumor-infiltrating lymphocytes in primary liver carcinoma. The trim removed 3 bases at V and 2 bases at J, leaving 4 bases unmatched. The germline gives CDR1 SGHAT, CDR2 FQNNGV. The length of the CDR3 is 15 residues. Unsorted bulk tissue, about 17-34 mg of it, served as the source for co-extraction of RNA and DNA. There were five separate regions sampled from each tumor. The template, about 540 ng total RNA, yielded TCR beta cDNA made with a constant-region primer. Researchers made the TCR beta libraries by running three nested multiplex PCR rounds with slightly modified ARM-PCR. TRBV1-TRBV30 forward primers paired with a C-beta reverse primer were used in the first two PCR rounds, which ran roughly 9 cycles each. TCRdb re-derived calls from the multiplex PCR reads in MiXCR, one entry per CDR3 protein. Of 95,000 to 100,000 distinct CDR3 sequences in the sample, about 67% are singletons; the top ten hold less than 15%.

By its share, this clonotype is medium-sized. The sample taken for sequencing was liver tumor tissue from sampling region 2. The subset was: tumor region T2, inferior pole. The receptor comes from a woman aged 60-75 years with primary liver carcinoma and hepatitis B virus infection. The chain employs TRBV11-2 and TRBJ2-5, with 9 bases fitting TRBD2. The CDR3 region is CASSFATSGQETQYF. The CDR3 DNA reads as TGTGCCAGCAGCTTTGCGACTAGCGGACAAGAGACCCAGTACTTC.